These 17 T cell receptor beta chains share one sample of origin, sequenced in a study of blood T cell repertoires in COVID-19. The assay was immunoSEQ multiplex PCR, and TCRdb's table has in-frame clones only and misses some. The sample yields approximately 360,000 clones, approximately 88% seen once. The sequencing sample was made of peripheral blood. The receptors come from a man aged 35 to 55 with acute or convalescent COVID-19.

CDR3 sequence: CASSAWLDRANYGYTF. CDR3 nucleotides: TGTGCCAGTAGTGCTTGGCTGGACAGAGCTAACTATGGCTACACCTTC. The chain has TRBV19 and TRBJ1-2, with D maybe TRBD1 (6 bases). Germline values: CDR1 LNHDA, CDR2 SQIVND (reference sequence). The CDR3 runs to 16 residues. V was shortened by 5 bases and J by 0 bases, with 16 bases between the two germline ends.

The CDR3 DNA is TGTGCCAGCAGTTACTCTTACGAGGGGCCCCAGCATTTT. Translated, it gives CASSYSYEGPQHF. V and J are TRBV6-2 or TRBV6-3 and TRBJ1-5; D not certain. The CDR3 loop spans 13 amino acids. Germline-derived CDR1 and CDR2 are MNHEY and SVGEGT. The V end was cut by 0 bases, the J end by 9 bases, with 9 bases between.

J is TRBJ1-2 and V is TRBV6-4, with D uncertain. Germline CDR1 MRHNA, CDR2 SNTAGT. The CDR3 runs to 11 residues. The ends were cut back, 7 bases at V and 6 bases at J, with 9 bases in the middle. The CDR3: CASNLVHGYTF. As DNA, the CDR3 is TGTGCCAGCAACCTAGTACATGGCTACACCTTC.

J is TRBJ1-2 and V is TRBV6-4; perhaps TRBD1 as D (6 bases). The V and J ends lost 0 bases and 2 bases respectively, with 7 bases between them. CDR3 length: 14 residues. Germline CDR1 reads MRHNA; CDR2 reads SNTAGT. The CDR3 sequence: CASSDSQGNYGYTF. The CDR3 nucleotides read TGTGCCAGCAGTGACTCCCAGGGGAACTATGGCTACACCTTC.

The chain employs TRBV19 and TRBJ1-5, with 9 bases matching TRBD1. The CDR3 loop spans 14 amino acids. CDR1 is LNHDA, CDR2 SQIVND, per germline (reference sequence). V shed 6 bases and J 4 bases; nucleotides not matched to a gene: 4. CDR3 amino acids: CASRPGQGNQPQHF. As DNA, the CDR3 is TGTGCCAGTAGACCGGGACAGGGAAATCAGCCCCAGCATTTT. Drawing the rest from reference TRBV19 and TRBJ1-5, the complete variable domain is DGGITQSPKYLFRKEGQNVTLSCEQNLNHDAMYWYRQDPGQGLRLIYYSQIVNDFQKGDIAEGYSVSREKKESFPLTVTSAQKNPTAFYLCASRPGQGNQPQHFGDGTRLSIL.

The gene calls are TRBV11-2 and TRBJ2-7; 8 bases match TRBD2. J was trimmed by 1 base and V by 5 bases; bases with no gene match: 7. Germline loops: CDR1 SGHAT, CDR2 FQNNGV. This CDR3 spans 15 amino acids. CDR3 sequence reads: CASSPARGGSYEQYF. CDR3 DNA sequence: TGTGCCAGCAGCCCGGCCCGGGGGGGATCCTACGAGCAGTACTTC.

V usage is TRBV4-2 and J usage is TRBJ2-7; 7 bases agree with TRBD1. CDR1 is LGHNA, CDR2 YNFKEQ, per germline. The junction had 11 bases not matched to a gene; V was cut back by 3 bases and J by 6 bases. This CDR3 is 15 amino acids long. The CDR3 here is CASSQDPGQMSEQYF. The CDR3 bases are TGTGCCAGCAGCCAGGACCCGGGACAGATGAGCGAGCAGTACTTC.

This clone has only one observation. V gene TRBV6-5 combines with J gene TRBJ2-2; D gene unclear. CDR1 and CDR2 (germline): MNHEY, SVGAGI. The V end lost 7 bases, the J end lost 2 bases, and 14 bases lay between the germline ends. The CDR3 has 15 amino acids. The CDR3 DNA sequence: TGTGCCAGCATCAAGCCCGGTCTTAACACCGGGGAGCTGTTTTTT. This gives the protein CASIKPGLNTGELFF.

The chain joins TRBV10-2 to TRBJ1-6, with a tentative D call TRBD1 (5 bases). V lost 8 bases and J 8 bases, leaving 10 bases between the germline ends. Looked up from germline, CDR1 is WSHSY and CDR2 is SAAADI. The CDR3 runs 12 residues. CDR3 residues: CASEGVDSPLHF. The CDR3 DNA reads as TGCGCCAGCGAAGGGGTTGATTCACCCCTCCACTTT.

The count of this clone is one. The chain carries TRBV6-6 and TRBJ1-5; 7 nucleotides line up with TRBD1. The germline V gene has CDR1 MNHNY and CDR2 SVGAGI (reference sequence). The CDR3 contains 13 residues. The CDR3 protein is CASGTEGNQPQHF. In DNA, the CDR3 is TGTGCATCAGGGACAGAGGGTAATCAGCCCCAGCATTTT.

The rearrangement uses TRBV2 and TRBJ1-2; D is perhaps TRBD1 (5 bases). Trimming shortened V by 2 bases and J by 2 bases, and 6 bases separated the two germline ends. CDR1 is SNHLY and CDR2 is FYNNEI in the germline V gene. The CDR3 consists of 13 residues. CDR3 region: CASSEKGNYGYTF. As DNA, the CDR3 is TGTGCCAGCAGTGAAAAGGGGAACTATGGCTACACCTTC.

The chain uses TRBV18 and TRBJ1-1; TRBD1 agrees at 9 bases. The CDR3 runs to 15 residues. From germline, CDR1 is KGHSH and CDR2 LQKENI. The trim removed 4 bases at V and 0 bases at J, leaving 3 bases unmatched. CDR3 loop: CASSLDRGLNTEAFF. The DNA for the CDR3 is TGTGCCAGCTCACTCGACAGGGGGTTGAACACTGAAGCTTTCTTT.

J is TRBJ2-2 and V is TRBV27, with 13 nucleotides matching TRBD2. The junction had 5 bases not matched to a gene; V was cut back by 6 bases and J by 4 bases. From germline, CDR1 is MNHEY and CDR2 SMNVEV (reference sequence). The CDR3 sequence is 16 residues long. The CDR3 spells CASSKTSGRSTGELFF. As DNA, the CDR3 is TGTGCCAGCAGCAAGACTAGCGGGAGGAGCACCGGGGAGCTGTTTTTT.

This clone has a handful of counts. The gene calls are TRBV19 and TRBJ1-6; 9 bases line up with TRBD1. Looked up from germline, CDR1 is LNHDA and CDR2 is SQIVND (reference sequence). J was trimmed by 7 bases and V by 4 bases; bases with no gene match: 5. The CDR3 covers 15 residues. This CDR3 reads CASSTRDRANSPLHF. DNA for the CDR3: TGTGCCAGTAGTACCCGGGACAGGGCAAATTCACCCCTCCACTTT.

CDR3 protein: CASSLGNRGNQPQHF. The DNA for the CDR3 is TGTGCCAGCAGCTTAGGTAATCGGGGCAATCAGCCCCAGCATTTT. The chain is built from TRBV7-9 and TRBJ1-5, with D uncertain. The germline V and J ends were trimmed by 1 base and 2 bases, with 9 bases remaining between them. Germline CDR1 SEHNR, CDR2 FQNEAQ (reference sequence). The CDR3 spans 15 residues.

V and J are TRBV6-2 or TRBV6-3 and TRBJ1-5, with D possibly TRBD1 on 5 matching bases. The V end was cut by 0 bases, the J end by 3 bases, with 9 bases between. The CDR3 has 15 residues. Germline CDR1 is MNHEY and CDR2 is SVGEGT. CDR3 residues: CASSYSGLLNQPQHF. CDR3 in DNA: TGTGCCAGCAGTTACTCGGGGCTGCTCAATCAGCCCCAGCATTTT.

The V gene is TRBV5-1, the J gene TRBJ2-3; possible D gene TRBD1, 6 bases. This CDR3 has 15 residues. The V and J ends lost 3 bases and 2 bases respectively, with 13 bases between them. Germline V gene lookup returns CDR1 SGHRS and CDR2 YFSETQ. The CDR3: CASSSGGQPTDTQYF. CDR3 in DNA: TGCGCCAGCAGCTCCGGAGGACAGCCCACAGATACGCAGTATTTT.